This TCR beta chain was identified during a study of blood T cell repertoires in COVID-19. Study-wide background: Donors in the United States, Italy and Spain gave samples during acute or convalescent COVID-19.

Measured with immunoSEQ multiplex PCR; TCRdb has only the in-frame clones, and not every one. In the table there are 120,000 to 150,000 clones, 75% to 90% of which are singletons. In germline, CDR1 is SGHRS, CDR2 YFSETQ. Trimming stripped 0 bases from V and 5 bases from J, with 11 bases between. The CDR3 sequence is 14 residues long. In its sample, this clone was seen a few times. This same CDR3 is encoded by further DNA sequences in the sample. Sequenced sample: peripheral blood. The chain links TRBV5-1 to TRBJ1-1; D is ambiguous. The TCR sequence derives from a woman aged 80 or older with acute or convalescent COVID-19. CDR3 coding DNA: TGCGCCAGCAGCTTGGACGCGGGAGGGACTGAAGCTTTCTTT. Translated: CASSLDAGGTEAFF.